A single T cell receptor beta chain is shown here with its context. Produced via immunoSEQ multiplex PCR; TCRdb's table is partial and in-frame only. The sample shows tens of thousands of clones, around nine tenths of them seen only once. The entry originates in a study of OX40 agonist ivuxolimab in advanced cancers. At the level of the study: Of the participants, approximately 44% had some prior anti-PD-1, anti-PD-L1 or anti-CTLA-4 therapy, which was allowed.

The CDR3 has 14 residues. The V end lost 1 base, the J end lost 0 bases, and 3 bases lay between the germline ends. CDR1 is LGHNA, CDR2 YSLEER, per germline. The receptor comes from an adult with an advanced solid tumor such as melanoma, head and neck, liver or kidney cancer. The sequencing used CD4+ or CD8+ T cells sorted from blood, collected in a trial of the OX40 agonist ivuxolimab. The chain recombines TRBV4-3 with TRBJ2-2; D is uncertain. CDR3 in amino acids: CASSQGTNTGELFF. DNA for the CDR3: TGCGCCAGCAGCCAAGGGACGAACACCGGGGAGCTGTTTTTT.